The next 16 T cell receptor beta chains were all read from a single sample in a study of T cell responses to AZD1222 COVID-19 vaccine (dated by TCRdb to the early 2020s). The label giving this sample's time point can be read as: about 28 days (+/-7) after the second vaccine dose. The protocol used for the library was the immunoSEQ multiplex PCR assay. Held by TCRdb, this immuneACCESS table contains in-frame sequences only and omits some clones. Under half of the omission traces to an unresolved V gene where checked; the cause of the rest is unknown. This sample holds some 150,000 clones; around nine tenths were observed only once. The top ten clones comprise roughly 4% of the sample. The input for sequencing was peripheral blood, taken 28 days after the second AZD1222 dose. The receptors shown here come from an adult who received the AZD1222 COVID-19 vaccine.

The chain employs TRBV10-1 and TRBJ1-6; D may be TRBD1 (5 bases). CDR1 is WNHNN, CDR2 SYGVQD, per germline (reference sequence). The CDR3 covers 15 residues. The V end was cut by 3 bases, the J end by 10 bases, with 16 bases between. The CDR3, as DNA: TGCGCCAGCAGTGATTATCTGACAGCAAACTCACCCCTCCACTTT. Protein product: CASSDYLTANSPLHF.

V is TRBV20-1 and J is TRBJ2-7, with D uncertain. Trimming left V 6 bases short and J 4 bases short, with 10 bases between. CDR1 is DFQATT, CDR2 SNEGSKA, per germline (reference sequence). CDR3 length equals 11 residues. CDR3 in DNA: TGCAGTGCAAGGGCCTATTACGAGCAGTACTTC. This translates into CSARAYYEQYF.

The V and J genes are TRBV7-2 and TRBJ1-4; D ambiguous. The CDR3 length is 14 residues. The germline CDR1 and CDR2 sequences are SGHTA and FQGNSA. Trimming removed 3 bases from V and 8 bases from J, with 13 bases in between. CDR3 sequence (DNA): TGTGCCAGCAGCTTCTTCCCGGGTAAGGAAAAACTGTTTTTT. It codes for CASSFFPGKEKLFF.

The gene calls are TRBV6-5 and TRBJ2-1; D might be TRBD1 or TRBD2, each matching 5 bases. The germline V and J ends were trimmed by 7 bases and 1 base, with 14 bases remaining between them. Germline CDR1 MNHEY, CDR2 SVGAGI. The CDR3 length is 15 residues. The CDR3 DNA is TGTGCCAGCACCCCAGGGACGAGGTCCTACAATGAGCAGTTCTTC. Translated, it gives CASTPGTRSYNEQFF.

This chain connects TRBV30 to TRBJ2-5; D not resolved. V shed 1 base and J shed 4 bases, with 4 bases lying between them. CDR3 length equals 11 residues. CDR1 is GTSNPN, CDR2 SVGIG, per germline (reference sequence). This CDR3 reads CAWSAIETQYF. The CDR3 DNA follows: TGTGCCTGGAGTGCCATAGAGACCCAGTACTTC.

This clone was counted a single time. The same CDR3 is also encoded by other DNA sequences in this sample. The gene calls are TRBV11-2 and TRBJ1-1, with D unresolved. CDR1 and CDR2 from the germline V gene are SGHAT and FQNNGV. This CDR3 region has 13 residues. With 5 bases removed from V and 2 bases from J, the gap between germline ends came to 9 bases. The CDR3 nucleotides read TGTGCCAGCAGCCGCGAGAGAAACACTGAAGCTTTCTTT. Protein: CASSRERNTEAFF.

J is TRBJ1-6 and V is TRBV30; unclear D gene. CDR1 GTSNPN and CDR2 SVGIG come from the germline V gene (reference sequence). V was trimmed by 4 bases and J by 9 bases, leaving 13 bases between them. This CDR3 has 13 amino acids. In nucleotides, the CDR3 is TGTGCCTGGAAGAAAGAGAACGTTTCACCCCTCCACTTT. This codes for CAWKKENVSPLHF.

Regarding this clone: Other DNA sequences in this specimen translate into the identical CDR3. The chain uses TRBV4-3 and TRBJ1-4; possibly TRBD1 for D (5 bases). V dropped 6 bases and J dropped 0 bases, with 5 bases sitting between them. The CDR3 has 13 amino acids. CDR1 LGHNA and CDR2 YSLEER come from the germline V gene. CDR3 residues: CASRGATNEKLFF. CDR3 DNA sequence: TGCGCCAGCAGGGGGGCAACTAATGAAAAACTGTTTTTT.

The CDR3, as DNA: TGTGCCAGCAGCTTTGAGGGGAGCGGGGGGCGGAATGAGCAGTTCTTC. Its translation is CASSFEGSGGRNEQFF. V gene TRBV11-3 combines with J gene TRBJ2-1, with 9 nucleotides matching TRBD2. This CDR3 comprises 16 residues. Trimming cost V 3 bases and J 7 bases; bases outside gene matches: 10. Germline CDR1 SGHNT, CDR2 YENEEA. The full variable domain, its missing parts supplied by reference TRBV11-3 and TRBJ2-1, is EAGVVQSPRYKIIEKKQPVAFWCNPISGHNTLYWYLQNLGQGPELLIRYENEEAVDDSQLPKDRFSAERLKGVDSTLKIQPAELGDSAVYLCASSFEGSGGRNEQFFGPGTRLTVL.

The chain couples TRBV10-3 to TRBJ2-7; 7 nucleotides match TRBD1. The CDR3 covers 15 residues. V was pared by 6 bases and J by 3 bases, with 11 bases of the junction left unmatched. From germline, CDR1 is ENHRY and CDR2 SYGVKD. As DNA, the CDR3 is TGTGCCATCAGCTACGGGACAGTCAACAACTACGAGCAGTACTTC. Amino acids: CAISYGTVNNYEQYF.

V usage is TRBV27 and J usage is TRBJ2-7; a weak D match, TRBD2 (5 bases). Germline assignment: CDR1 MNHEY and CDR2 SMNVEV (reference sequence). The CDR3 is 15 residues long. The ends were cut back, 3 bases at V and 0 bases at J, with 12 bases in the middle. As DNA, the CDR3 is TGTGCCAGCAGTTTCTCGCCTGGGAGCTCCTACGAGCAGTACTTC. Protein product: CASSFSPGSSYEQYF.

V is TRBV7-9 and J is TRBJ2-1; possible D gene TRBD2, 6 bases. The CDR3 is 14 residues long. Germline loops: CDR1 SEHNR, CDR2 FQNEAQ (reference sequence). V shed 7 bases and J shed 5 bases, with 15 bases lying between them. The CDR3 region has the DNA TGTGCCAGCATCCTCGGGGGTCTCCACAATGAGCAGTTCTTC. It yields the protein CASILGGLHNEQFF.

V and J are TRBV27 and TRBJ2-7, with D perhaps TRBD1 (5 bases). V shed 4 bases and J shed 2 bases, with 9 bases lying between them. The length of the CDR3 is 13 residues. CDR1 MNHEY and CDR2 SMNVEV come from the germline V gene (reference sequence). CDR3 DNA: TGTGCCAGCAGTTCAGGGATGGCCTACGAGCAGTACTTC. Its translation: CASSSGMAYEQYF.

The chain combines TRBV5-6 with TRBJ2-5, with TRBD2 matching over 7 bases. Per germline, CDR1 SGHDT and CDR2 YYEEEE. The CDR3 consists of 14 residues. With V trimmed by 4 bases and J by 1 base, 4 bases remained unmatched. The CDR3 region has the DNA TGTGCCAGCAGCCCTAGCGGTGCCCAAGAGACCCAGTACTTC. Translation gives CASSPSGAQETQYF.

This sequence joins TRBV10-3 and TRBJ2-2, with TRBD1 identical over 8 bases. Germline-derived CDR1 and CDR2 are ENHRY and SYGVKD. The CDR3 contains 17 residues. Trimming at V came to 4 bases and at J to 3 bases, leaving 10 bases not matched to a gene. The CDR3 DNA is TGTGCCATCAGTGCCCCATGGACAGGGATGGACACCGGGGAGCTGTTTTTT. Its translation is CAISAPWTGMDTGELFF.

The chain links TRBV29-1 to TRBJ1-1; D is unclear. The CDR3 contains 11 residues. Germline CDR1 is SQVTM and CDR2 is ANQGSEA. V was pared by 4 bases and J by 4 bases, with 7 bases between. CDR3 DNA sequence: TGCAGCGTTGGAGGTAGCACTGAAGCTTTCTTT. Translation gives CSVGGSTEAFF. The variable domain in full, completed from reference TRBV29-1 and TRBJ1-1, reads SAVISQKPSRDICQRGTSLTIQCQVDSQVTMMFWYRQQPGQSLTLIATANQGSEATYESGFVIDKFPISRPNLTFSTLTVSNMSPEDSSIYLCSVGGSTEAFFGQGTRLTVV.